The 8 T cell receptor beta chains reported below all come from one sample, sequenced in a study. Via MiXCR, TCRdb re-called the 5' RACE reads, giving one row per CDR3 protein. The sample contains tens of thousands of distinct CDR3 sequences, around 30% of which appear only once. The sequenced sample consisted of memory CD4+ T cells sorted from a lymph node. Subset denoted: memory CD4+ T cells, CD4+CD45RO+CD25-. The receptors originated from a female donor with breast cancer.

This clonotype was counted a few times. V and J are TRBV7-2 and TRBJ1-5; perhaps TRBD1 as D (5 bases). The CDR3 totals 14 residues. V dropped 5 bases and J dropped 2 bases, with 10 bases sitting between them. In germline, CDR1 is SGHTA, CDR2 FQGNSA. CDR3 bases: TGTGCCAGCAGCCCCACAGGTGGCAATCAGCCCCAGCATTTT. Its protein product is CASSPTGGNQPQHF. The full variable domain, completed using reference TRBV7-2 and TRBJ1-5, is GAGVSQSPSNKVTEKGKDVELRCDPISGHTALYWYRQSLGQGLEFLIYFQGNSAPDKSGLPSDRFSAERTGGSVSTLTIQRTQQEDSAVYLCASSPTGGNQPQHFGDGTRLSIL.

This clonotype was observed a handful of times. The V and J genes are TRBV7-2 and TRBJ1-5; 8 bases are a match to TRBD1. V was pared by 2 bases and J by 4 bases, with 4 bases of the junction left unmatched. This CDR3 is 15 amino acids long. Germline V gene sequence: CDR1 SGHTA, CDR2 FQGNSA. This CDR3 is CASSLRGQVNQPQHF. In DNA form, the CDR3 reads TGTGCCAGCAGCTTAAGGGGACAGGTTAATCAGCCCCAGCATTTT.

This clonotype was observed a handful of times. This sequence joins TRBV28 and TRBJ2-5, with D unresolved. Germline values: CDR1 MDHEN, CDR2 SYDVKM. The germline V and J ends were trimmed by 1 base and 5 bases, with 11 bases remaining between them. This CDR3 region has 14 residues. CDR3 region: CASSLSLPEETQYF. CDR3 coding DNA: TGTGCCAGCAGTTTATCACTCCCCGAGGAGACCCAGTACTTC.

CDR3 coding DNA: TGTGCCAGCAGCGTAGATCACAGCTCCTACGAGCAGTACTTC. Protein product: CASSVDHSSYEQYF. The rearrangement links TRBV9 to TRBJ2-7; D is uncertain. Trimming stripped 0 bases from V and 0 bases from J, with 7 bases between. The CDR3 covers 14 residues. Germline loops: CDR1 SGDLS, CDR2 YYNGEE.

V and J are TRBV11-2 and TRBJ2-6; 8 bases match TRBD1. The CDR3 length is 18 residues. The germline V gene encodes CDR1 SGHAT and CDR2 FQNNGV. The V and J ends lost 5 bases and 0 bases, in that order; junction bases with no gene match: 9. The CDR3 DNA sequence: TGTGCCAGCAGCACCTCGACAGGGGCCTACTCTGGGGCCAACGTCCTGACTTTC. Translating gives CASSTSTGAYSGANVLTF.

For the CDR3, the DNA is TGCGCCAGCAGCTTGGAGCGAATCGGGGGAGATACGCAGTATTTT. Translated: CASSLERIGGDTQYF. The genes are TRBV5-1 and TRBJ2-3; D is possibly TRBD2 (6 bases). V was cut by 0 bases and J by 5 bases, with 13 bases left in between. The CDR3 contains 15 residues. Germline CDR1 and CDR2: SGHRS and YFSETQ.

This sequence joins TRBV28 and TRBJ1-2, with 8 nucleotides matching TRBD1. The CDR3 has 13 residues. V shed 7 bases, J shed 3 bases, and the junction held 4 bases outside the gene matches. Per the germline V gene, CDR1 is MDHEN and CDR2 is SYDVKM. CDR3 residues: CASNAGGDYGYTF. The CDR3 DNA sequence: TGTGCCAGCAATGCAGGGGGCGACTATGGCTACACCTTC.

The chain joins TRBV7-3 to TRBJ1-2; no definite D call. The CDR3 runs 14 residues. Per the germline V gene, CDR1 is SGHTA and CDR2 is FQGTGA. V was clipped by 5 bases and J by 9 bases, with 19 bases between them. DNA of the CDR3: TGTGCCAGCAGCCCCCGGCGGGGTCACTGGAGCTACACCTTC. Amino acid sequence: CASSPRRGHWSYTF.